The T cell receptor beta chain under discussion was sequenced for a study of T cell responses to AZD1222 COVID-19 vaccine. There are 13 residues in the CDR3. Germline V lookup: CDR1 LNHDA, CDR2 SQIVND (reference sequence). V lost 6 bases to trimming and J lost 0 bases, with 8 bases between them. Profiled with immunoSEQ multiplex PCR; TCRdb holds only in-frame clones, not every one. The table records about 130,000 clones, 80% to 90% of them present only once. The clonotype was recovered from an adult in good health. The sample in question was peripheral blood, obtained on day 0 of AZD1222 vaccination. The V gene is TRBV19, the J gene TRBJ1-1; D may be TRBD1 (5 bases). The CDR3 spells CASRQGVNTEAFF. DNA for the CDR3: TGTGCCAGTAGGCAGGGTGTGAACACTGAAGCTTTCTTT.